This section outlines one T cell receptor beta chain sequence together with its context. Trimming removed 0 bases at V and 4 bases at J, with 11 bases between. CDR1 is MNHNY, CDR2 SVGAGI, per germline (reference sequence). The CDR3 has 15 residues. Some clones are missing from TCRdb's copy, which holds only in-frame ones; the method was immunoSEQ multiplex PCR. The sample includes some 150,000 clones, roughly nine tenths seen only once; the top ten take around 18%. The data are from a study of T cell responses to AZD1222 COVID-19 vaccine. This clonotype originated in an adult in good health. This sequence joins TRBV6-6 and TRBJ2-3; D is ambiguous. The source was peripheral blood, collected on day 0 of AZD1222 vaccination. The CDR3 sequence is CASSYSRPGADTQYF. CDR3 nucleotide sequence: TGTGCCAGCAGTTACTCCCGGCCTGGGGCAGATACGCAGTATTTT.